The entry that follows covers one TCR beta chain sequence. The antigen it binds to is not known. No base quality information exists; no much larger clone differs at one position. Other DNA sequences of this sample code for an identical CDR3. The donors were healthy, HIV-negative adults with no recently reported acute infections or vaccinations. Only Caucasian adults living in Nashville, Tennessee, USA were represented among the donors. Magnetic negative selection was used to enrich CD4+ T cells, after which naive cells were positively selected on CD45RA and the negative fraction became the memory subset. After blood collection by leukapheresis, PBMCs were isolated using Ficoll-Histopaque density gradient centrifugation and then cryopreserved in the vapor phase of liquid nitrogen. Analytical flow cytometry was used to check the purity and quantity of every magnetically sorted T cell population. Each sorted fraction had its genomic DNA isolated and then quantified by UV absorbance on a Nanodrop 2000c.

The CDR3 contains 16 residues, cysteine and phenylalanine counted. Only CDR3 DNA is held: 48 bases, read in frame from base 1. Sequences SGHNT (CDR1) and YYREEE (CDR2) are obtained from the germline V gene (reference sequence). V and J are truncated by 4 bases and 2 bases respectively, leaving an intervening sequence of 13 bases. These data belong to a study of shared clonotypes between healthy human individuals (dated by TCRdb to between 2020 and 2021). General notes on the study: The cohort included three men and a couple of women between 18 and 49 years of age. For each donor, three plates each were used for CD4 naive and CD4 memory, two plates were used for CD8 naive, and one plate was used for CD8 memory. To estimate repertoire size and how much clonotype sharing occurs between individuals, the study deeply sequenced the blood TCR repertoires of five healthy adults. Libraries were prepared and TCR repertoires were sequenced by different laboratories using diverse techniques, in order to increase sequencing depth and limit assay-specific biases. Per donor, leukapheresis produced somewhere between about 0.8 and 9 billion PBMCs. The paper's findings and limits, for the study overall: Naive subsets generally had larger estimated clonotype richness than memory subsets did. Pairwise subsampling indicated that sequencing depth was expected to affect the degree of clonotype sharing among donors. The small number of donors limited the genetic and exposure-history diversity represented. Only blood was sampled, and tissue TCR repertoires likely differ from those in blood. Rarefaction of sorted-subset datasets indicated incomplete sequencing despite the large sequencing depth. About 4.5% of naive CD4, 3.5% of naive CD8, about 2.1% of memory CD4, and 0.35% to 0.4% of memory CD8 clonotypes were shared across a handful of donors. Clonotypes shared by all four sorted-subset donors showed higher generation probabilities than non-shared clonotypes.

Using the deep immunoSEQ assay, TCR CDR3 regions were amplified from genomic DNA by multiplex PCR. Extracted genomic DNA from each cell subset was spread evenly across all wells of several immunoSEQ 96-well plates, with each plate serving as a replicate. Each replicate PCR for sorted subsets received about 180 ng genomic DNA, equal to 28,000 or so T cell genomes. The purified libraries were quantified using a Qubit 3.0 fluorometer, sized with a Bioanalyzer 2100, and then quantified again using the KAPA Library Quantification kit. A separate single-read 150-cycle Illumina NextSeq 550 flow cell was used to sequence each immunoSEQ 96-well plate. Per the original workflow: Because only junctional sequences without quality scores were contained in the immunoSEQ output, filtering matching that applied to full-length reads could not be performed. To assign V/J genes and CDR3, sequences were annotated using PyIR, a Python wrapper for IgBLAST v1.9, with IMGT germline references. Reads with weak V/J assignments (E-value above 1e-6), missing CDR3, stop codons, out-of-frame junctions, or ambiguous translated residues were removed. V3J clonotypes were defined by identical inferred V gene, J gene, and CDR3 amino acid sequence. Percentage overlap between repertoires was calculated by dividing the number of shared unique clonotypes by the size of the smaller repertoire. Three approaches were used to assess repertoire richness: RTK rarefaction, the Chao1 estimator, and Recon v2.1 estimates of unobserved clonotypes. OLGA was used to compute generation probabilities for all TCRbeta clonotypes that the gDNA method yielded from a few donors. Sourced from immuneACCESS, this table was stored by TCRdb with only in-frame sequences that have V and J called. A share of the clones is absent; for the studies checked, an unresolved V gene accounts for under half, and the remainder has no known explanation. The V and J calls and clone size were taken over from that table, and D and trimming were inferred from the DNA. Recorded for this sample are some 1 million clones; roughly 70% of them occurred a single time. The top ten hold approximately 1.5% of the sample.

What was sequenced was memory CD4+ T cells sorted from blood. Reading the label with the study, this specimen's cell subset or site is: CD45RA-negative fraction. This clonotype was sampled from a man between 18 and 29 years old in good health. The chain uses TRBV5-4 and TRBJ2-6; perhaps TRBD2 is the D gene, with 8 bases matching. The CDR3 here reads CASSPGGGTGANVLTF. The DNA reads as follows: TGTGCCAGCAGCCCGGGAGGGGGCACTGGGGCCAACGTCCTGACTTTC. The full variable domain, completed from the reference TRBV5-4 and TRBJ2-6 proteins outside the CDR3, reads ETGVTQSPTHLIKTRGQQVTLRCSSQSGHNTVSWYQQALGQGPQFIFQYYREEENGRGNFPPRFSGLQFPNYSSELNVNALELDDSALYLCASSPGGGTGANVLTFGAGSRLTVL.